These 20 T cell receptor beta chains were sequenced from one sample in a study of blood T cells in healthy people across ages. Through a sample-barcoded 5' primer and a J-beta primer mix, a second PCR was run for roughly 6 to 12 cycles. TCRdb re-analysed the 5' RACE reads in MiXCR, keeping a single row per CDR3 protein. Of more than 500,000 distinct CDR3 sequences detected, 25% to 30% appear once; the ten largest clones hold approximately 17%. Sequenced input: blood. These receptors all come from a woman between 65 and 79 years old in good health.

This clonotype was observed a few times. This chain uses TRBV29-1 with TRBJ1-2; D perhaps matches TRBD1 (6 bases). This CDR3 has 12 amino acids. Germline CDR1 SQVTM, CDR2 ANQGSEA. V was shortened by 4 bases and J by 8 bases, with 14 bases between the two germline ends. CDR3 loop: CSVGTAGGGYTF. The DNA for the CDR3 is TGCAGCGTTGGGACGGCCGGGGGCGGCTACACCTTC.

This clonotype was detected only a few times. In DNA, the CDR3 is TGCAGTGCCGCAGATAACTCCTACGAGCAGTACTTC. Translation: CSAADNSYEQYF. The chain couples TRBV20-1 to TRBJ2-7, with D uncertain. CDR3 length: 12 residues. Trimming left V 6 bases short and J 0 bases short, with 9 bases between. CDR1 DFQATT and CDR2 SNEGSKA come from the germline V gene (reference sequence).

This clonotype was picked up a small number of times. This chain links TRBV27 with TRBJ1-4; no clear D. CDR1 and CDR2 (germline): MNHEY, SMNVEV (reference sequence). Trimming removed 3 bases at V and 2 bases at J, with 16 bases between. CDR3 size: 17 residues. This CDR3 reads CASSLFPWGGTNEKLFF. The CDR3 region has the DNA TGTGCCAGCAGTTTGTTCCCCTGGGGAGGGACTAATGAAAAACTGTTTTTT.

This clonotype showed up just a few times. The germline gene is not matched at one end of the junction; a read error may be the cause. V and J are TRBV9 and TRBJ2-7, with unresolved D. The CDR3 totals 14 residues. Germline-derived CDR1 and CDR2 are SGDLS and YYNGEE. The CDR3 bases are TGTGCCAGCAGCGTAGAGACCAGCTCCTACAAGCAGTACTTC. It encodes CASSVETSSYKQYF.

The chain employs TRBV3-1 and TRBJ2-1; possible D gene TRBD1, 6 bases. Germline V gene data show CDR1 as LGHDT and CDR2 as YNNKEL (reference sequence). Trimming left V 3 bases short and J 6 bases short, with 12 bases between. The CDR3 consists of 14 residues. CDR3 region: CASSQTLGGNEQFF. Here the CDR3 DNA reads TGTGCCAGCAGCCAGACACTAGGGGGCAATGAGCAGTTCTTC.

This clonotype was seen repeatedly, ten times or more. The chain links TRBV18 to TRBJ2-1, with D unclear. V dropped 2 bases and J dropped 2 bases, with 4 bases sitting between them. Germline values: CDR1 KGHSH, CDR2 LQKENI. This CDR3 is built from 13 residues. Here the CDR3 DNA reads TGTGCCAGCTCACCAGGCGCCTACAATGAGCAGTTCTTC. It encodes CASSPGAYNEQFF.

There are a few counts of this clonotype. J is TRBJ2-5 and V is TRBV6-6, with 10 bases matching TRBD2. Trimming removed 4 bases from V and 9 bases from J; junction bases left unmatched: 5. Germline CDR1 and CDR2: MNHNY and SVGAGI (reference sequence). This CDR3 spans 13 amino acids. The CDR3 region has the DNA TGTGCCAGCAGTTCTCAAAGCGGGGGGGCCCAGTACTTC. Its translation: CASSSQSGGAQYF.

This clonotype was detected only a few times. This chain connects TRBV5-1 to TRBJ2-3; D is perhaps TRBD1 (6 bases). V was trimmed by 6 bases and J by 0 bases, leaving 17 bases between them. Germline V gene data show CDR1 as SGHRS and CDR2 as YFSETQ. CDR3 length: 16 residues. The CDR3 nucleotides are TGCGCCAGCAACTCTAGAGGACAGCATAGCACAGATACGCAGTATTTT. Translation: CASNSRGQHSTDTQYF.

This clonotype was counted once. The chain couples TRBV3-1 to TRBJ2-1; 11 bases agree with TRBD2. The end of the DNA aligns better with TRBJ2-7, so the J call may be wrong. The CDR3 contains 15 residues. Germline V lookup: CDR1 LGHDT, CDR2 YNNKEL (reference sequence). The CDR3 loop is CASSYLAGGYYEQYF. The CDR3 coding sequence is TGTGCCAGCAGCTACCTAGCGGGGGGATACTACGAGCAGTACTTC.

The chain carries TRBV28 and TRBJ2-3; D might be TRBD2 (6 bases). The V gene's germline CDR1 is MDHEN and CDR2 SYDVKM. V dropped 6 bases and J dropped 6 bases, with 16 bases sitting between them. The length of the CDR3 is 14 residues. The CDR3 coding sequence is TGTGCCAGCAGCTCTGAGGACTACGCGGATACGCAGTATTTT. Translating gives CASSSEDYADTQYF.

This clonotype was recorded a few times. The chain joins TRBV20-1 to TRBJ2-7; TRBD2 might be the D (7 bases). The CDR3 is 12 residues long. The germline CDR1 and CDR2 sequences are DFQATT and SNEGSKA (reference sequence). Trimming stripped 7 bases from V and 4 bases from J, with 14 bases between. The CDR3: CSGRGRGYEQYF. CDR3 DNA: TGCAGTGGGCGGGGGCGAGGGTACGAGCAGTACTTC.

This clonotype came up a few times. This sequence joins TRBV20-1 and TRBJ2-1, with D perhaps matching TRBD2 (5 bases). The CDR3 is 16 residues long. Trimming stripped 1 base from V and 7 bases from J, with 20 bases between. Germline CDR1 is DFQATT and CDR2 is SNEGSKA (reference sequence). The CDR3 nucleotides read TGCAGTGCTAGAGCACACGGCCGAGGGATTGGTAATGAGCAGTTCTTC. Amino acids: CSARAHGRGIGNEQFF.

The V call is TRBV4-2, the J call TRBJ2-5; 8 nucleotides agree with TRBD1. Trimming took 1 base from V and 4 from J; bases not matched to a gene: 2. The germline V gene encodes CDR1 LGHNA and CDR2 YNFKEQ. The CDR3 has 14 residues. The CDR3 DNA is TGTGCCAGCAGCCAAGGGCAGGGGGCAGAGACCCAGTACTTC. This translates into CASSQGQGAETQYF.

The chain recombines TRBV6-5 with TRBJ2-5, with D possibly TRBD1 on 7 matching bases. The V end was cut by 5 bases, the J end by 7 bases, with 20 bases between. The CDR3 runs to 15 residues. Per the germline V gene, CDR1 is MNHEY and CDR2 is SVGAGI. The CDR3 here is CASSLAQGGRVTQYF. In nucleotides, the CDR3 is TGTGCCAGCAGTCTCGCCCAGGGGGGACGGGTGACCCAGTACTTC.

This chain joins TRBV24-1 and TRBJ2-2; D remains ambiguous. The germline gives CDR1 KGHDR, CDR2 SFDVKD. V shed 1 base and J shed 6 bases, with 14 bases lying between them. This CDR3 has 16 residues. The CDR3 region has the DNA TGTGCCACCAGTGATTTAGGGTCGACTTTCGCCGGGGAGCTGTTTTTT. This gives the protein CATSDLGSTFAGELFF.

The V and J genes are TRBV11-1 and TRBJ1-1; the D gene is possibly TRBD1 (5 bases). CDR1 is SGHAT and CDR2 is FQDESV in the germline V gene (reference sequence). V lost 5 bases, J lost 11 bases, and 21 bases lay in between. CDR3 size: 14 residues. The CDR3 here is CASSPRGVGLAAFF. For the CDR3, the DNA is TGTGCCAGCAGCCCCCGGGGCGTGGGGCTTGCGGCTTTCTTT.

The chain couples TRBV7-2 to TRBJ2-3; D gene unclear. V lost 7 bases to trimming and J lost 2 bases, with 10 bases between them. The CDR3 contains 13 residues. The germline gives CDR1 SGHTA, CDR2 FQGNSA. The DNA for the CDR3 is TGTGCCAGCACCGAAGTCTACACAGATACGCAGTATTTT. This translates into CASTEVYTDTQYF.

V gene TRBV7-2 combines with J gene TRBJ2-1; D gene unclear. Looked up from germline, CDR1 is SGHTA and CDR2 is FQGNSA. Trimming stripped 5 bases from V and 9 bases from J, with 11 bases between. This CDR3 spans 12 amino acids. CDR3 sequence reads: CASSPPSSEQFF. Written as DNA, the CDR3 is TGTGCCAGCAGCCCCCCGAGTAGTGAGCAGTTCTTC.

This chain uses TRBV6-1 with TRBJ1-1; perhaps TRBD1 as D (6 bases). V was trimmed by 6 bases and J by 10 bases, leaving 18 bases between them. The CDR3 sequence is 13 residues long. CDR1 is MNHNS, CDR2 SASEGT, per germline. The chain's CDR3 is CASSAAEQGGAFF. The CDR3 DNA follows: TGTGCCAGCAGCGCGGCAGAACAGGGTGGAGCTTTCTTT.

V gene TRBV7-2 combines with J gene TRBJ2-5, with 10 bases aligning to TRBD1. J gave up 5 bases and V 3 bases, and 9 bases lay outside the gene matches. CDR1 is SGHTA and CDR2 is FQGNSA in the germline V gene. The CDR3 loop spans 16 amino acids. The CDR3 loop reads CASSFIPDRGRETQYF. CDR3 bases: TGTGCCAGCAGCTTTATACCAGACAGGGGGCGGGAGACCCAGTACTTC. The complete variable domain, with remaining parts taken from reference TRBV7-2 and TRBJ2-5, reads GAGVSQSPSNKVTEKGKDVELRCDPISGHTALYWYRQSLGQGLEFLIYFQGNSAPDKSGLPSDRFSAERTGGSVSTLTIQRTQQEDSAVYLCASSFIPDRGRETQYFGPGTRLLVL.